Below, 26 T cell receptor beta chains from the same sample are listed, as sequenced in a study of T cells in Graves' hyperthyroidism and ophthalmopathy (dated by TCRdb to between 2018 and 2020). To prepare the library, multiplex PCR was applied. The sequencer was an Illumina HiSeq 2000. Amplification of TCR beta CDR3 regions was carried out from RNA transcripts. A first-round RT-PCR of the TCR CDR3 used the HTBI primer set with the Qiagen OneStep RT-PCR kit. The raw public reads went through TCRdb reprocessing: fastp at Q25, MiXCR clone calling, in-frame beta chains kept. For every CDR3 protein sequence, its rows merge into one entry that carries the most common genes and DNA. The table for this sample lists a few hundred thousand distinct CDR3 sequences; just over 14% of them were counted only once. Of the sample, about 14% is held by the ten largest clones. The sequenced sample consisted of blood. The source of these receptors is a woman aged 40 to 49 with Graves' hyperthyroidism that later progressed to Graves' ophthalmopathy.

There are many counts of this clonotype. The chain recombines TRBV3-1 with TRBJ2-3; 7 positions match TRBD1. The V segment lost 0 bases and the J segment 0 bases; nucleotides outside the gene matches: 6. Germline values: CDR1 LGHDT, CDR2 YNNKEL (reference sequence). CDR3 length: 17 residues. CDR3 loop: CASSQDDRVISTDTQYF. The CDR3 nucleotides read TGTGCCAGCAGCCAAGACGACAGGGTCATAAGCACAGATACGCAGTATTTT.

At least ten counts were recorded for this clonotype. V and J are TRBV12-3 or TRBV12-4 and TRBJ2-7, with D tentatively TRBD2 (7 bases). This CDR3 has 18 residues. The germline V and J ends were trimmed by 3 bases and 1 base, with 22 bases remaining between them. This CDR3 is CASSLGSGVGGGSYEQYF. In DNA, the CDR3 is TGTGCCAGCAGTTTGGGCTCTGGGGTGGGAGGGGGGTCCTACGAGCAGTACTTC.

This clonotype was counted at least ten times. The V gene is TRBV20-1, the J gene TRBJ2-7, with TRBD1 identical over 7 bases. Per the germline V gene, CDR1 is DFQATT and CDR2 is SNEGSKA (reference sequence). The CDR3 contains 15 residues. V trimming: 0 bases; J trimming: 6 bases; junction bases outside the gene matches: 11. Written as DNA, the CDR3 is TGCAGTGCTAGAGAGGATCAGGGGGTGTACGCCGAGCAGTACTTC. Its translation: CSAREDQGVYAEQYF.

This clonotype has ten or more counts. The genes are TRBV12-3 or TRBV12-4 and TRBJ1-3; the match to TRBD1 covers 9 bases. The trim removed 2 bases at V and 4 bases at J, leaving 9 bases unmatched. The length of the CDR3 is 17 residues. The DNA of the CDR3 is TGTGCCAGCAGTTTACCCCGGGACAGGGCTTGGGGAAACACCATATATTTT. Translating it yields CASSLPRDRAWGNTIYF.

The CDR3 DNA follows: TGTGCCAGCAGCTTGGGGCCCGGGGGGTTCGGCTACACCTTC. Its protein product is CASSLGPGGFGYTF. This sequence joins TRBV5-8 and TRBJ1-2, with D tentatively TRBD1 (5 bases). Trimming cost V 0 bases and J 8 bases, with 14 bases left between them. Per germline, CDR1 SGHTS and CDR2 YDEGEE. The CDR3 extends over 14 amino acids.

Ten or more counts support this clonotype. V and J are TRBV14 and TRBJ2-1, with TRBD2 identical over 8 bases. Germline CDR1 is SGHDN and CDR2 is FVKESK. V shed 4 bases, J shed 0 bases, and the junction held 8 bases outside the gene matches. There are 17 residues in the CDR3. The CDR3 region is CASSPQELAASYNEQFF. The CDR3 DNA is TGTGCCAGCAGCCCCCAAGAACTAGCGGCCTCCTACAATGAGCAGTTCTTC.

This clonotype was detected ten times or more. V is TRBV2 and J is TRBJ2-5; 7 bases fit TRBD1. The V and J ends lost 6 bases and 2 bases, in that order; junction bases with no gene match: 6. The V gene's germline CDR1 is SNHLY and CDR2 FYNNEI. CDR3 length: 14 amino acids. In DNA form, the CDR3 reads TGTGCCAGCAGCGTACAGGGGATACAAGAGACCCAGTACTTC. Amino acid sequence: CASSVQGIQETQYF.

This clonotype was observed at least ten times. This chain joins TRBV9 and TRBJ1-6; D unresolved. The CDR3 loop spans 14 amino acids. Trimming stripped 4 bases from V and 8 bases from J, with 13 bases between. CDR1 and CDR2 (germline): SGDLS, YYNGEE. In nucleotides, the CDR3 is TGTGCCAGCAGCCCACAAAACAAAGATTCACCCCTCCACTTT. This translates into CASSPQNKDSPLHF.

There are a few counts of this clonotype. The V and J genes are TRBV7-9 and TRBJ2-3, with 13 bases matching TRBD2. This CDR3 is 16 amino acids long. Germline V gene sequence: CDR1 SEHNR, CDR2 FQNEAQ (reference sequence). Germline trimming cut 6 bases from V and 2 bases from J; bases unmatched to any gene: 5. The CDR3 region has the DNA TGTGCCAGCAGGCCGACTAGCGGGAGGTTCACAGATACGCAGTATTTT. It yields the protein CASRPTSGRFTDTQYF. The full variable domain, in which reference TRBV7-9 and TRBJ2-3 provide the parts outside the CDR3, is DTGVSQNPRHKITKRGQNVTFRCDPISEHNRLYWYRQTLGQGPEFLTYFQNEAQLEKSRLLSDRFSAERPKGSFSTLEIQRTEQGDSAMYLCASRPTSGRFTDTQYFGPGTRLTVL.

The table lists this clonotype with many counts. The gene calls are TRBV10-3 and TRBJ1-2; D remains ambiguous. Trimming shortened V by 6 bases and J by 6 bases, and 14 bases separated the two germline ends. The CDR3 runs 13 residues. Germline V CDR1 and CDR2: ENHRY, SYGVKD. The CDR3 is CAIRNPLEDGYTF. CDR3 bases: TGTGCCATCAGGAACCCCCTCGAGGATGGCTACACCTTC.

This clonotype was seen at least ten times. The rearrangement uses TRBV5-1 and TRBJ2-6; D gene ambiguous. Trimming removed 0 bases at V and 5 bases at J, with 6 bases between. Germline V gene sequence: CDR1 SGHRS, CDR2 YFSETQ. The CDR3 is 14 amino acids. CDR3 loop: CASSLGARANVLTF. The CDR3 coding sequence is TGCGCCAGCAGCTTGGGGGCAAGGGCCAACGTCCTGACTTTC.

The V call is TRBV19, the J call TRBJ1-2, with no clear D. Trimming stripped 4 bases from V and 4 bases from J, with 7 bases between. Germline lookup yields CDR1 LNHDA and CDR2 SQIVND (reference sequence). This CDR3 comprises 12 residues. The CDR3 sequence: CASSSRGYGYTF. CDR3 in DNA: TGTGCCAGTAGTAGCAGAGGCTATGGCTACACCTTC.

This clonotype was observed many times. A read error may account for a junction end that differs from germline. The chain joins TRBV5-1 to TRBJ1-1, with TRBD1 as a possible D gene (6 bases). Germline CDR1 is SGHRS and CDR2 is YFSETQ. The CDR3 has 14 residues. The CDR3 here is CASSLDRLNTEAFF. DNA for the CDR3: TGTGCCAGCAGTTTAGACAGGTTGAACACTGAAGCTTTCTTT.

V is TRBV28 and J is TRBJ2-7; TRBD2 might be the D (5 bases). The CDR3 is 12 amino acids. CDR1 and CDR2 (germline): MDHEN, SYDVKM. V lost 5 bases and J 5 bases, leaving 10 bases between the germline ends. The CDR3 spells CASSEGWDEQYF. CDR3 DNA: TGTGCCAGCAGTGAGGGCTGGGACGAGCAGTACTTC.

This clonotype was seen repeatedly, ten times or more. The rearrangement uses TRBV19 and TRBJ1-5; 7 bases are a match to TRBD1. In germline, CDR1 is LNHDA, CDR2 SQIVND (reference sequence). The CDR3 spans 15 residues. The V segment lost 4 bases and the J segment 5 bases; nucleotides outside the gene matches: 8. Here the CDR3 DNA reads TGTGCCAGTAGTACTACCGGGACAGAGCATCAGCCCCAGCATTTT. As protein: CASSTTGTEHQPQHF.

This chain links TRBV5-6 with TRBJ2-7, with D tentatively TRBD1 (5 bases). The CDR3 covers 13 residues. Per the germline V gene, CDR1 is SGHDT and CDR2 is YYEEEE. V shed 0 bases and J shed 7 bases, with 11 bases lying between them. In DNA form, the CDR3 reads TGTGCCAGCAGCTTGGCCGGAAAGGGGGAGCAGTACTTC. As protein: CASSLAGKGEQYF.

This clonotype has only a few counts. The chain couples TRBV6-2 or TRBV6-3 to TRBJ2-1; the D is unclear. V lost 6 bases, J lost 0 bases, and 12 bases lay in between. Germline values: CDR1 MNHEY, CDR2 SVGEGT. The CDR3 extends over 15 amino acids. The CDR3, as DNA: TGTGCCAGCAGGGTGCATCCTAGCTCCTACAATGAGCAGTTCTTC. This sequence encodes CASRVHPSSYNEQFF.

The chain links TRBV20-1 to TRBJ2-2; D is ambiguous. The ends were cut back, 5 bases at V and 8 bases at J, with 9 bases in the middle. CDR1 DFQATT and CDR2 SNEGSKA come from the germline V gene (reference sequence). This CDR3 is built from 11 residues. CDR3 loop: CSAPGRGELFF. CDR3 sequence (DNA): TGCAGTGCTCCGGGTAGGGGGGAGCTGTTTTTT.

This clonotype was counted a few times. The rearrangement links TRBV7-3 to TRBJ2-6, with no clear D. Trimming took off 6 bases at V and 0 bases at J, with 12 bases between the two ends. This CDR3 has 16 amino acids. CDR1 and CDR2 from the germline V gene are SGHTA and FQGTGA. The CDR3 spells CASRPTDASGANVLTF. CDR3 bases: TGTGCCAGCAGACCCACCGATGCCTCTGGGGCCAACGTCCTGACTTTC.

This clonotype was counted many times. This rearrangement joins TRBV7-2 to TRBJ2-3; the D gene is possibly TRBD2 (6 bases). The CDR3 contains 17 residues. The germline V gene has CDR1 SGHTA and CDR2 FQGNSA. Trimming removed 3 bases at V and 5 bases at J, with 21 bases between. CDR3 nucleotide sequence: TGTGCCAGCAGCTTGGTTGGGGCTAGCGTAGGGCAAGATACGCAGTATTTT. Residues: CASSLVGASVGQDTQYF. The full variable domain, with the rest looked up from reference TRBV7-2 and TRBJ2-3, is GAGVSQSPSNKVTEKGKDVELRCDPISGHTALYWYRQSLGQGLEFLIYFQGNSAPDKSGLPSDRFSAERTGGSVSTLTIQRTQQEDSAVYLCASSLVGASVGQDTQYFGPGTRLTVL.

This rearrangement joins TRBV5-6 to TRBJ2-1; 9 bases line up with TRBD1. The length of the CDR3 is 15 residues. Germline CDR1 reads SGHDT; CDR2 reads YYEEEE. The J segment lost 8 bases and the V segment lost 4 bases, leaving 10 bases of the junction unmatched. The CDR3 DNA is TGTGCCAGCAGCGGCGTGAGGACAGGGGAGGATGAGCAGTTCTTC. This translates into CASSGVRTGEDEQFF.

In this sample, this clonotype turned up many times. This sequence joins TRBV7-6 and TRBJ2-3; TRBD2 agrees at 8 bases. The CDR3 has 17 residues. Unmatched junction bases numbered 8, after V lost 1 base and J lost 2 bases. Germline V lookup: CDR1 SGHVS, CDR2 FNYEAQ. CDR3 residues: CASSLVGSGIPTDTQYF. The CDR3 DNA is TGTGCCAGCAGCTTAGTGGGTAGCGGGATCCCCACAGATACGCAGTATTTT.

This clonotype was counted ten times or more. This chain links TRBV27 with TRBJ2-3; D may be TRBD2 (6 bases). The CDR3 length is 14 residues. Trimming cost V 8 bases and J 3 bases, with 15 bases left between them. Germline assignment: CDR1 MNHEY and CDR2 SMNVEV (reference sequence). CDR3 in amino acids: CASCQEGRTDTQYF. As DNA, the CDR3 is TGTGCCAGCTGCCAGGAGGGCCGGACAGATACGCAGTATTTT.

This clonotype was seen ten or more times. V and J are TRBV5-1 and TRBJ2-7; TRBD2 matches at 11 bases. Germline trimming cut 4 bases from V and 3 bases from J; bases unmatched to any gene: 9. The length of the CDR3 is 16 residues. Germline V gives CDR1 SGHRS, CDR2 YFSETQ. Here the CDR3 reads CASSSTGLAGSYEQYF. The CDR3, as DNA: TGCGCCAGCAGCAGTACCGGACTAGCGGGTAGCTACGAGCAGTACTTC.

This clonotype was seen at least ten times. One end of the junction does not line up with germline, which may come from a read error. The CDR3 is CTSDRDLRGTEAFF. As DNA, the CDR3 is TGTACCAGCGACAGGGACCTTAGGGGGACTGAAGCTTTCTTT. V and J are TRBV6-1 and TRBJ1-1, with 7 bases matching TRBD1. Germline lookup yields CDR1 MNHNS and CDR2 SASEGT. The CDR3 runs to 14 residues.

This chain joins TRBV11-2 and TRBJ2-7; D might be TRBD1 or TRBD2, each matching 6 bases. The CDR3 runs to 16 residues. The V end lost 0 bases, the J end lost 1 base, and 13 bases lay between the germline ends. Germline values: CDR1 SGHAT, CDR2 FQNNGV. CDR3 nucleotide sequence: TGTGCCAGCAGCTTAGATGCGGGACAAATATCCTACGAGCAGTACTTC. This gives the protein CASSLDAGQISYEQYF.